The present T cell receptor (beta chain) was sequenced within a study of T cells in narcolepsy. Overall study findings and caveats: Autoreactive clonotypes reportedly recurred in blood of same and different patients, not controls.

The table came from immunoSEQ multiplex PCR; TCRdb's copy has only in-frame clones and leaves some out. The sample holds 20,000 to 30,000 clones, roughly 85% seen once. For this clone: Its target is not known.

The CDR3 totals 16 residues. The V segment lost 6 bases and the J segment 4 bases; nucleotides outside the gene matches: 11. The germline gives CDR1 SGHVS, CDR2 FQNEAQ. J is TRBJ2-5 and V is TRBV7-8; 10 nucleotides agree with TRBD2. This sequence was found in a human donor in good health. Sequenced sample: memory (CD45RA-) CD4+ T cells from blood. The chain's CDR3 is CASRSGTSGKSETQYF. DNA for the CDR3: TGTGCCAGCAGATCTGGAACTAGCGGGAAATCAGAGACCCAGTACTTC. The variable domain in full, completed from reference TRBV7-8 and TRBJ2-5, reads GAGVSQSPRYKVAKRGQDVALRCDPISGHVSLFWYQQALGQGPEFLTYFQNEAQLDKSGLPSDRFFAERPEGSVSTLKIQRTQQEDSAVYLCASRSGTSGKSETQYFGPGTRLLVL.